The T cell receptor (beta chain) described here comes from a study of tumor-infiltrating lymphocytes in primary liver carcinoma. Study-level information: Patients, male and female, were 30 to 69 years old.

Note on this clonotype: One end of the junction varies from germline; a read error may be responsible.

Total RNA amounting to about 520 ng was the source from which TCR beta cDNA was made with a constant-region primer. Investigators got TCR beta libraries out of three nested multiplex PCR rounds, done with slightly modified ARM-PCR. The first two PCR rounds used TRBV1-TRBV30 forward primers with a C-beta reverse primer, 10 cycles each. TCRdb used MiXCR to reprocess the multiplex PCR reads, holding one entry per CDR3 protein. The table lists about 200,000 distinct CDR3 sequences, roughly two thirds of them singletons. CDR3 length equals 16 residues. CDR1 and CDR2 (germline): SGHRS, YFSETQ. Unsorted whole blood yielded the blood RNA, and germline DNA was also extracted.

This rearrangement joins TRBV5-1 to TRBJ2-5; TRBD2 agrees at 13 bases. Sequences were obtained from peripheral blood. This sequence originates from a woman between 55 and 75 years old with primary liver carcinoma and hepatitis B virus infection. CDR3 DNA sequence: TGCGCCTGCAGCTCAGGACTAGCGGGAGTGGGGGAGACCCAGTACTTC. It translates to CACSSGLAGVGETQYF.